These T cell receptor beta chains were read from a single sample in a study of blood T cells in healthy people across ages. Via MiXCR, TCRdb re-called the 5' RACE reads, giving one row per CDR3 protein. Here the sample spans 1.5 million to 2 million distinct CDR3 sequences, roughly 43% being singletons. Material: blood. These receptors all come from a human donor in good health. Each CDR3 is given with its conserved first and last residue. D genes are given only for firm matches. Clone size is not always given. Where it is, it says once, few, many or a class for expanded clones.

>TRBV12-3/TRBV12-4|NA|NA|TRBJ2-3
TGTGCCAGCAGTTACTACAGGGAGGGCTCAGATACGCAGTATTTT
CASSYYREGSDTQYF
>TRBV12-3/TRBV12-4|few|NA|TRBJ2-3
TGTGCCAGCATGGACTCAAACACAGATACGCAGTATTTT
CASMDSNTDTQYF
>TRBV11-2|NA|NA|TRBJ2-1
TGTGCCAGCAGCCCCCGGGCCAACAATGAGCAGTTCTTC
CASSPRANNEQFF
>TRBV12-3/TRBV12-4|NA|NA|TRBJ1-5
TGTGCCAGCACTCCCGGCGACAATCAGCCCCAGCATTTT
CASTPGDNQPQHF
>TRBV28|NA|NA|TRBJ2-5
TGTGCCAGCAGTTTAGCGGGACAGATCCAAGAGACCCAGTACTTC
CASSLAGQIQETQYF
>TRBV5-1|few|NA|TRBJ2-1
TGCGCCAGCAGCGTTGGCGGACTAATAACCTACAATGAGCAGTTCTTC
CASSVGGLITYNEQFF
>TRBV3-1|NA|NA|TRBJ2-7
TGTGCCAGCAGCCTCTCCGGACCCTCCTACAATGAGCAGTACTTC
CASSLSGPSYNEQYF
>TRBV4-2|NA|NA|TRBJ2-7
TGTGCCAGCAGCCAGTCCCGGGACCATTCCTACGAGCAGTACTTC
CASSQSRDHSYEQYF
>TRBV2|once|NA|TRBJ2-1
TGTGCCAGCAGCAAACTTGTTGGGGGGTACAATGAGCAGTTCTTC
CASSKLVGGYNEQFF
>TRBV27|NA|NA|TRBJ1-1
TGTGCCAGCAGTTTGGATGTGAACACTAAAGCTTTCTTT
CASSLDVNTKAFF
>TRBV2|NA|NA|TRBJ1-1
TGTGCCAGCAGTGTAGAGGGGAGGACTGAAGCTTTCTTT
CASSVEGRTEAFF
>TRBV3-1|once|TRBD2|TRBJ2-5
TGTGCCAGCAGCCCAGTCGGGGGGTTCCAAGAGACCCAGTACTTC
CASSPVGGFQETQYF
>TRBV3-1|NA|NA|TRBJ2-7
TGTGCCAGCAGCCAAGCTCATGGTGGCGGGGAGTCCTACGAGCAGTACTTC
CASSQAHGGGESYEQYF
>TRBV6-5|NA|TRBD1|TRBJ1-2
TGTGCCAGCAGTTACAGAGGGACAGGGAGGGACTATGGCTACACCTTC
CASSYRGTGRDYGYTF
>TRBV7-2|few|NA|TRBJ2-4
TGTGCCAGCAGCTTAACCGGGTACATTCAGTACTTC
CASSLTGYIQYF
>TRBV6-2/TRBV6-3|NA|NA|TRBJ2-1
TGTGCCAGCAGAAACGACAGGGGAGGGGTCAATGAGCAGTTCTTC
CASRNDRGGVNEQFF
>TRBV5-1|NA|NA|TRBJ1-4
TGCGCCAGCAGCTTGGCAGGGCGCGTGCGGAATGAAAAACTGTTTTTT
CASSLAGRVRNEKLFF